Presented here are 9 T cell receptor beta chains from one specimen sequenced in a study of T-cell reconstitution after alpha-beta-depleted transplantation in children. TCRbeta library preparation incorporated unique molecular identifiers. TCRdb redid the calling of the PCR reads with MiXCR, one entry per CDR3 protein. The sample lists about 410,000 distinct CDR3 sequences; 20% were seen once. The source was PBMCs from the stem cell graft donor, collected from the stem cell graft. The receptors here all came from a human donor who donated a stem cell graft to a child with acute myeloid leukemia.

The rearrangement links TRBV12-3 or TRBV12-4 to TRBJ2-5; D call uncertain. With 6 bases removed from V and 7 bases from J, the gap between germline ends came to 18 bases. This CDR3 is 14 amino acids long. The CDR3 protein is CASRPPLGPGTQYF. The CDR3 nucleotides read TGTGCCAGCAGACCCCCTCTCGGGCCAGGGACCCAGTACTTC.

This clonotype was counted between two and nine times. The chain is built from TRBV5-1 and TRBJ1-2, with no clear D. The length of the CDR3 is 12 residues. V lost 1 base and J 6 bases, leaving 7 bases between the germline ends. Looked up from germline, CDR1 is SGHRS and CDR2 is YFSETQ. The CDR3 nucleotides are TGCGCCAGCAGCTTGCTAGGGAATGGCTACACCTTC. This encodes CASSLLGNGYTF.

The chain has TRBV7-9 and TRBJ2-7; D is possibly TRBD1 or TRBD2 (5 bases each). The CDR3 loop spans 14 amino acids. CDR1 SEHNR and CDR2 FQNEAQ come from the germline V gene (reference sequence). The V end lost 0 bases, the J end lost 5 bases, and 11 bases lay between the germline ends. CDR3 sequence reads: CASSLAGRGDEQYF. The CDR3 nucleotides read TGTGCCAGCAGCTTAGCGGGAAGGGGAGACGAGCAGTACTTC. Full variable domain (remainder filled in from reference TRBV7-9 and TRBJ2-7): DTGVSQNPRHKITKRGQNVTFRCDPISEHNRLYWYRQTLGQGPEFLTYFQNEAQLEKSRLLSDRFSAERPKGSFSTLEIQRTEQGDSAMYLCASSLAGRGDEQYFGPGTRLTVT.

This clonotype was seen repeatedly, ten times or more. The rearrangement uses TRBV24-1 and TRBJ2-7; maybe TRBD2 (6 bases). The CDR3 consists of 15 residues. V shed 4 bases and J shed 0 bases, with 12 bases lying between them. Germline V lookup: CDR1 KGHDR, CDR2 SFDVKD. The CDR3 nucleotides read TGTGCCACCAGTGAAGGTGGGGAGGACTCCTACGAGCAGTACTTC. Its protein is CATSEGGEDSYEQYF.

This clonotype was counted a few times. The chain links TRBV10-1 to TRBJ2-3; 10 bases are a match to TRBD2. After removal of 3 bases from V and 2 bases from J, the junction contained 8 bases not matched to a gene. This CDR3 is 17 amino acids long. Germline V gives CDR1 WNHNN, CDR2 SYGVQD (reference sequence). CDR3 DNA: TGCGCCAGCAGTGATTTTCGCACTAGCGGGATCACAGATACGCAGTATTTT. Translated, it gives CASSDFRTSGITDTQYF.

The chain is built from TRBV28 and TRBJ2-5, with D possibly TRBD1 on 5 matching bases. Germline V CDR1 and CDR2: MDHEN, SYDVKM. This CDR3 comprises 13 residues. Deletions cut 4 bases from V and 7 bases from J, with 13 bases between. The CDR3 DNA reads as TGTGCCAGCAGTTCATCCCCAGGGTGGACCCAGTACTTC. This codes for CASSSSPGWTQYF.

This clonotype was counted ten times or more. The chain uses TRBV6-1 and TRBJ1-6; D unresolved. CDR3 length equals 13 residues. Per germline, CDR1 MNHNS and CDR2 SASEGT. V lost 3 bases and J 10 bases, leaving 10 bases between the germline ends. The CDR3 bases are TGTGCCAGCAGTGAGGGCCCAAGGTCACCCCTCCACTTT. Its protein is CASSEGPRSPLHF.

This CDR3 is CATARASNQPQHF. The CDR3 DNA sequence: TGTGCCACCGCCAGGGCATCCAATCAGCCCCAGCATTTT. J is TRBJ1-5 and V is TRBV24-1; D possibly corresponds to TRBD1 (5 bases). This CDR3 has 13 amino acids. Germline V lookup: CDR1 KGHDR, CDR2 SFDVKD. The ends were cut back, 9 bases at V and 3 bases at J, with 11 bases in the middle.

The chain carries TRBV6-5 and TRBJ2-2, with TRBD1 matching over 10 bases. CDR3 size: 16 residues. The germline gives CDR1 MNHEY, CDR2 SVGAGI. Unmatched junction bases numbered 5, after V lost 5 bases and J lost 2 bases. CDR3 in amino acids: CASSPRDRGNTGELFF. In DNA form, the CDR3 reads TGTGCCAGCAGTCCCAGGGACAGGGGTAACACCGGGGAGCTGTTTTTT.